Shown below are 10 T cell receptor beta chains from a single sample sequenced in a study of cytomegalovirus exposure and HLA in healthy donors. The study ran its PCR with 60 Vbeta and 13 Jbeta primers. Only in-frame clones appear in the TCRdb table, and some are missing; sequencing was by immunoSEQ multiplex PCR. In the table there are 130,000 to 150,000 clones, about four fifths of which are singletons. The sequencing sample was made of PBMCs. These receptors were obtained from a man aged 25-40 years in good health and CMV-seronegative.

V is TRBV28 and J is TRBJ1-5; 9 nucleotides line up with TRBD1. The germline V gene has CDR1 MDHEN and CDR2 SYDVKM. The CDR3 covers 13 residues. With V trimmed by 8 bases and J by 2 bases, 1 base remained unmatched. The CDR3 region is CASRQGGNQPQHF. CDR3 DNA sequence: TGTGCCAGCCGACAGGGGGGCAATCAGCCCCAGCATTTT.

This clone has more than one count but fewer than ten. In DNA form, the CDR3 reads TGCGCCAGCAGCTTGGGGGGCCGCGAGCAGTACTTC. It encodes CASSLGGREQYF. The rearrangement uses TRBV5-1 and TRBJ2-7; maybe TRBD1 (5 bases). The germline CDR1 and CDR2 sequences are SGHRS and YFSETQ. Deletions cut 0 bases from V and 6 bases from J, with 7 bases between. CDR3 length: 12 amino acids.

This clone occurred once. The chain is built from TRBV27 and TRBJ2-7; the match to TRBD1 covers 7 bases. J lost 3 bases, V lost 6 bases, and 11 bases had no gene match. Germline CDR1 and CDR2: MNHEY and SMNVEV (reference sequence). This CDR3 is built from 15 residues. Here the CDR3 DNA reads TGTGCCAGCAGACCGAACAGGGGTAGGGGCTACGAGCAGTACTTC. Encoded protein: CASRPNRGRGYEQYF.

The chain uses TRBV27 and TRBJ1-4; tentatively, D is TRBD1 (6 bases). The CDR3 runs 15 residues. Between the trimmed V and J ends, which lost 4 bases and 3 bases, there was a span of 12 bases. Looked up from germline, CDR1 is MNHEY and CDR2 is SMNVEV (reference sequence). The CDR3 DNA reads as TGTGCCAGCAGTTCCTGGACAGCTTCTAATGAAAAACTGTTTTTT. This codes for CASSSWTASNEKLFF.

CDR3 residues: CASSLTGLAGVENTGELFF. The DNA for the CDR3 is TGTGCCAGCAGCTTAACGGGACTAGCGGGGGTCGAGAACACCGGGGAGCTGTTTTTT. The chain couples TRBV7-2 to TRBJ2-2; 14 bases match TRBD2. With V trimmed by 2 bases and J by 1 base, 6 bases remained unmatched. The CDR3 contains 19 residues. Germline V gene lookup returns CDR1 SGHTA and CDR2 FQGNSA.

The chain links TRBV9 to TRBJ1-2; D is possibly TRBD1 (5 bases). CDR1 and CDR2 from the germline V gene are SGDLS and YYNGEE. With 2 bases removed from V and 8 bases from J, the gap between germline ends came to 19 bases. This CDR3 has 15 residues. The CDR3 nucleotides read TGTGCCAGCAGCGTGGACGCGGGACTCCGGGCCGGCTACACCTTC. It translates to CASSVDAGLRAGYTF.

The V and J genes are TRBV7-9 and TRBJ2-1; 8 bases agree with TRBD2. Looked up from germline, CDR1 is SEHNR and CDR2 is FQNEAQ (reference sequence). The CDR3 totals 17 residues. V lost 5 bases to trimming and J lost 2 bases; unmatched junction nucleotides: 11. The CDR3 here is CASSPMQRESAYNEQFF. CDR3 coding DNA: TGTGCCAGCAGCCCGATGCAGCGGGAGTCGGCCTACAATGAGCAGTTCTTC.

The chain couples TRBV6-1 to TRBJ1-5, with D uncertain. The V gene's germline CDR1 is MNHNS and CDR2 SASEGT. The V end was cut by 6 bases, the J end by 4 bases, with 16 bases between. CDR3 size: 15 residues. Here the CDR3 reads CASSTNGNSNQPQHF. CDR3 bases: TGTGCCAGCAGCACTAACGGGAACTCTAATCAGCCCCAGCATTTT.

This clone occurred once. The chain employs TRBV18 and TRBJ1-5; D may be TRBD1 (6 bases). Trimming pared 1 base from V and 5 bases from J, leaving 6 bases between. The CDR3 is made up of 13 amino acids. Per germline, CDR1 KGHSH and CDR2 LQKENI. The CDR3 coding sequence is TGTGCCAGCTCACCACAGGGGGATCAGCCCCAGCATTTT. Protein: CASSPQGDQPQHF. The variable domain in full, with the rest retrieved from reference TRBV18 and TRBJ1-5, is NAGVMQNPRHLVRRRGQEARLRCSPMKGHSHVYWYRQLPEEGLKFMVYLQKENIIDESGMPKERFSAEFPKEGPSILRIQQVVRGDSAAYFCASSPQGDQPQHFGDGTRLSIL.

The CDR3 here is CASRGRVDQPQHF. CDR3 bases: TGTGCCAGCAGGGGGAGGGTAGATCAGCCCCAGCATTTT. The rearrangement links TRBV28 to TRBJ1-5; no clear D gene. This CDR3 comprises 13 residues. With 6 bases removed from V and 5 bases from J, the gap between germline ends came to 11 bases. Germline V lookup: CDR1 MDHEN, CDR2 SYDVKM.